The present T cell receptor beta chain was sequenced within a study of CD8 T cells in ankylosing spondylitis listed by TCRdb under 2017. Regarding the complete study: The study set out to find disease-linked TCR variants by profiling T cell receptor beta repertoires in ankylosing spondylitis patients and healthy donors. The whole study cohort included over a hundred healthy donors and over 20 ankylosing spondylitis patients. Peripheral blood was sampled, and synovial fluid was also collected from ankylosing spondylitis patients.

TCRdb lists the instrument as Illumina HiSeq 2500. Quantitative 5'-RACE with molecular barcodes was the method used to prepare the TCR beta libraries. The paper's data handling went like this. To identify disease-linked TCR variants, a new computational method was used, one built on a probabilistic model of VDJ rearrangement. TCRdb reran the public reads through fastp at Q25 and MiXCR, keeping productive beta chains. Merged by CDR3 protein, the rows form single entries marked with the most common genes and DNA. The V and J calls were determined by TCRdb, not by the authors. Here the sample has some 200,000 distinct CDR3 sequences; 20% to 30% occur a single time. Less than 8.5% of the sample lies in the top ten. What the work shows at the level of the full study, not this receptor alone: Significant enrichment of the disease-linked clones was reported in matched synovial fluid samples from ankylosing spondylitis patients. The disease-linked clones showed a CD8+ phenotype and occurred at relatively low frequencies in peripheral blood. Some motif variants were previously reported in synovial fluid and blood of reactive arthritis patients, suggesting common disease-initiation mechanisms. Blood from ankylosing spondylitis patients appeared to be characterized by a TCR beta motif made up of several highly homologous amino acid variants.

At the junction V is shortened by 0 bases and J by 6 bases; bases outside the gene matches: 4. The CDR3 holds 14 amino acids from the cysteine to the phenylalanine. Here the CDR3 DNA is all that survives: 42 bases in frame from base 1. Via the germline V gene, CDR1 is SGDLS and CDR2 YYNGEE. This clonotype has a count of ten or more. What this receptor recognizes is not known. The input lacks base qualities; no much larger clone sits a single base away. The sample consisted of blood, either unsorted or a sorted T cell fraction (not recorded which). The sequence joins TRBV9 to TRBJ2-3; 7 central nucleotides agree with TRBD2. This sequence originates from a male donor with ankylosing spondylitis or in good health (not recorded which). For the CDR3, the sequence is CASSVVAGDDTQYF. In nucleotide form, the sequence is TGTGCCAGCAGCGTAGTGGCGGGGGATGATACGCAGTATTTT.